This paragraph reports one T cell receptor beta chain. The data were obtained in a study of Ad26.COV2.S vaccination and SARS-CoV-2 variants. Profiled with immunoSEQ multiplex PCR; TCRdb holds only in-frame clones, not every one. The sample records some 350,000 clones, approximately 84% being singletons. Indicated treatment: roughly 18 received Ad26.COV2.S at low or high dose, single or two shots; five or six received placebo; per-sample allocation not given. On day 63 after the first injection, vaccine and placebo recipients gave samples. With 4 bases removed from V and 4 bases from J, the gap between germline ends came to 20 bases. CDR3 length: 17 residues. Germline V gene data show CDR1 as LGHDT and CDR2 as YNNKEL (reference sequence).

This specimen was peripheral blood, taken in a trial of Ad26.COV2.S vaccine versus placebo. The gene calls are TRBV3-1 (or the pseudogene TRBV3-2) and TRBJ1-3; D may be TRBD1 (5 bases). The receptor was isolated from a person aged 18-60 years who received the Ad26.COV2.S COVID-19 vaccine or a placebo. CDR3 DNA sequence: TGTGCCAGCAGCCTACACTCCGGAGGGGATCTCGGAAACACCATATATTTT. As protein: CASSLHSGGDLGNTIYF.